The sequence of this T cell receptor beta chain was determined in a study of blood T cells in healthy people across ages. For the second PCR, which ran for roughly 6 to 11 cycles, a sample-barcoded 5' primer and a J-beta primer mix were used. Each cDNA molecule was tagged by a template-switch adaptor that had 12 random nucleotides. TCRdb independently ran MiXCR on the 5' RACE reads; one entry per CDR3 protein. This table holds 1.4 million or so distinct CDR3 sequences, 42% found once. In this sample, this clonotype turned up a few times. Russia was home to the donors, healthy Caucasian individuals aged roughly 6 to 100. The specimen sequenced was blood. The clonotype was recovered from a woman under 30 in good health.

The DNA of the CDR3 is TGTGCCAGCAGCTTAGATCCGGGTCTAGGGACCCAGTACTTC. It encodes CASSLDPGLGTQYF. This chain uses TRBV7-2 with TRBJ2-5; D is uncertain. CDR1 SGHTA and CDR2 FQGNSA come from the germline V gene. CDR3 length equals 14 residues. Trimming took 1 base from V and 7 from J, leaving 13 bases between them.